This TCR beta chain comes out of a study of identical twins. The study, taken as a whole, reports: Fewer insertions characterized abundant cord blood beta clonotypes, whereas memory repertoires showed none.

The V gene's germline CDR1 is MNHEY and CDR2 SMNVEV (reference sequence). Trimming at V came to 8 bases and at J to 6 bases, leaving 8 bases not matched to a gene. The CDR3 length is 14 residues. TCRdb recomputed calls from the 5' RACE reads with MiXCR, one row per CDR3 protein. The table has under 350,000 distinct CDR3 sequences, roughly 9.7% seen once. Comments on this clonotype: Its antigen is as yet unknown.

These data are also associated with another study on yellow fever vaccine responses in identical twins.

This clonotype was sampled from a woman in her late teens or twenties in good health. The material sequenced was CD8+ T cells sorted from blood. The rearrangement joins TRBV27 to TRBJ2-2, with 8 bases fitting TRBD1. This CDR3 reads CASGTGGSAGELFF. Here the CDR3 DNA reads TGTGCCAGCGGAACAGGGGGGTCGGCCGGGGAGCTGTTTTTT.